Sequencing of this TCR beta chain was carried out in a study of cytomegalovirus exposure and HLA in healthy donors. Germline values: CDR1 SGHNT, CDR2 YYREEE (reference sequence). This CDR3 comprises 15 residues. V shed 2 bases and J 3 bases; nucleotides not matched to a gene: 3. Only one count was recorded for this clone. Its antigen is undetermined. PCR amplification relied on 60 Vbeta primers (plus 13 Jbeta primers). Profiling relied on immunoSEQ multiplex PCR, and the TCRdb table lists in-frame clones only, not all of them. The table has over 70,000 clones, roughly 66% seen once; the top ten hold roughly 2.2%. Findings and caveats of the study: The sole available immune exposure information was CMV serostatus. The classifier reportedly diagnosed cytomegalovirus status with high sensitivity and specificity. Cytomegalovirus-associated status was assigned to fewer than 200 TCR beta chains. A later analysis reported that several of the most significant clusters appeared to be linked to common viral pathogens, among them Epstein-Barr virus.

This TCR came from a man aged 25-40 years in good health and CMV-seronegative. The gene calls are TRBV5-4 and TRBJ2-1; 9 bases match TRBD2. The sequenced material came from PBMCs. CDR3 sequence reads: CASSLVRGGYNEQFF. Written as DNA, the CDR3 is TGTGCCAGCAGCTTAGTGCGGGGGGGCTACAATGAGCAGTTCTTC.